The sequence of this T cell receptor (beta chain) was determined in a study of blood T cell repertoires in COVID-19. Study as a whole: Sites in the United States, Italy and Spain provided acute and convalescent COVID-19 samples.

The CDR3 spans 15 residues. Germline V lookup: CDR1 SGHVS, CDR2 FQNEAQ. The ends lost 5 bases at V and 0 bases at J; junction bases unmatched: 5. Methods used by the authors: Reference gene primers were amplified, and this amplification served to estimate nucleated cell counts. Profiled with immunoSEQ multiplex PCR; TCRdb holds only in-frame clones, not every one. Clone size and the V and J calls come from that table; the DNA yielded D and trimming. Counted here are approximately 170,000 clones, around four fifths occurring once; the ten biggest clones make up 7.6%. Enrollment of patients from Seattle took place during active infection, with longitudinal follow-up.

The sequencing sample was made of peripheral blood. The receptor comes from a woman aged 70-85 years with COVID-19, enrolled during active disease. V is TRBV7-8 and J is TRBJ2-7; 9 bases fit TRBD1. The CDR3 DNA is TGTGCCAGCAGCCCCAGGGACAGGGCCTCCTACGAGCAGTACTTC. It specifies CASSPRDRASYEQYF.